The following is a TCR beta chain sequence with its context. Amplification of the TCR beta CDR3 regions used RNA transcripts (as template). HTBI primers were employed in first-round RT-PCR, then a second-round multiplex PCR followed. TCRdb fed the multiplex PCR reads into MiXCR, producing one record per CDR3 protein. The sample has more than 1,000,000 distinct CDR3 sequences, about 40% seen once. The data are from a study of Graves' ophthalmopathy and Graves' hyperthyroidism. The receptor was derived from an adult man with Graves' hyperthyroidism. The specimen was peripheral blood or thyroid tissue (not recorded which).

CDR3 sequence (DNA): TGTGCCAGCATCGAGGGAAGCGAGACCCAGTACTTC. Translating gives CASIEGSETQYF. This chain uses TRBV7-8 with TRBJ2-5; possibly TRBD2 for D (5 bases). The CDR3 consists of 12 residues. In germline, CDR1 is SGHVS, CDR2 FQNEAQ. Between the trimmed V and J ends, which lost 7 bases and 5 bases, there was a span of 11 bases.